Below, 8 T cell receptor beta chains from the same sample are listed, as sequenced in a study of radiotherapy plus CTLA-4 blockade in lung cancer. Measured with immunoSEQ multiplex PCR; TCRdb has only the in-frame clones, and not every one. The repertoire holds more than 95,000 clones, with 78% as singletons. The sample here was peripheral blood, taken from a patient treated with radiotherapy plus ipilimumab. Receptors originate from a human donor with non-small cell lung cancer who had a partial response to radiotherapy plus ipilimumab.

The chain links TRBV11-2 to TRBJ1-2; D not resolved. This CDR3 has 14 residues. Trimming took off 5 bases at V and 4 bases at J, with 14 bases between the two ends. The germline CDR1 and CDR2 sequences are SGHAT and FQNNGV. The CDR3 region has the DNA TGTGCCAGCAGCCCCTACAGACACTCCTATGGCTACACCTTC. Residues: CASSPYRHSYGYTF.

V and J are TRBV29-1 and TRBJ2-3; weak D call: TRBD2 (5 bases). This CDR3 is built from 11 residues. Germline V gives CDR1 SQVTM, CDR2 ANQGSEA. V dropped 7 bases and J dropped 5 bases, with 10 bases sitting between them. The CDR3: CSGRAGDTQYF. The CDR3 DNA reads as TGCAGCGGGCGGGCGGGAGATACGCAGTATTTT.

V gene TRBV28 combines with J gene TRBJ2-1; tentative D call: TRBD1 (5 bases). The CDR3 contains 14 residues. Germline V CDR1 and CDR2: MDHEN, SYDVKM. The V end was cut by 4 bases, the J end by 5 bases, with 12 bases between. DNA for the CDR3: TGTGCCAGCAGTTCAGGGTCCCTAAACAATGAGCAGTTCTTC. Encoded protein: CASSSGSLNNEQFF.

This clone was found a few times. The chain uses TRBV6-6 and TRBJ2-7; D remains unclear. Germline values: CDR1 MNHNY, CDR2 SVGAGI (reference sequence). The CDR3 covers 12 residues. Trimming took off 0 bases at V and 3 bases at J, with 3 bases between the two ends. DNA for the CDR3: TGTGCCAGCAGTTACTCCTACTACGAGCAGTACTTC. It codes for CASSYSYYEQYF.

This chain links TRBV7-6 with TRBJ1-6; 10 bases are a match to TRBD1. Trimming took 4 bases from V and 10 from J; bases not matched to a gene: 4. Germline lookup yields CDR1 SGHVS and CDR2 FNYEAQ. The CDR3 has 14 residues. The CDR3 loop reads CASSSDRGLSPLHF. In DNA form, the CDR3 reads TGTGCCAGCAGCTCCGACAGGGGGCTATCACCCCTCCACTTT.

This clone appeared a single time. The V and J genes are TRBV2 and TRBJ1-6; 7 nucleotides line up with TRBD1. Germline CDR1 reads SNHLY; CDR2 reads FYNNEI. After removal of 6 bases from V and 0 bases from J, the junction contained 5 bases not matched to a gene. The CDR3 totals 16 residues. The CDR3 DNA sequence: TGTGCCAGCAGCCCCAGACAGGGCTCCTATAATTCACCCCTCCACTTT. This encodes CASSPRQGSYNSPLHF.

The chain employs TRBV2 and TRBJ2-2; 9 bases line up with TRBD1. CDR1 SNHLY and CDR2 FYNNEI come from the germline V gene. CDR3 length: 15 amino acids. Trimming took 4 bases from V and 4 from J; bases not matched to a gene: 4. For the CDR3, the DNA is TGTGCCAGCAGTGTGGGACAGGGTCCCACCGGGGAGCTGTTTTTT. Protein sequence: CASSVGQGPTGELFF.

The CDR3 spells CASSLNPAGSGNTIYF. CDR3 nucleotide sequence: TGTGCCAGCAGCTTAAATCCAGCGGGCTCTGGAAACACCATATATTTT. The V call is TRBV7-6, the J call TRBJ1-3; D is unresolved. The CDR3 consists of 16 residues. V was clipped by 2 bases and J by 0 bases, with 11 bases between them. CDR1 and CDR2 (germline): SGHVS, FNYEAQ.